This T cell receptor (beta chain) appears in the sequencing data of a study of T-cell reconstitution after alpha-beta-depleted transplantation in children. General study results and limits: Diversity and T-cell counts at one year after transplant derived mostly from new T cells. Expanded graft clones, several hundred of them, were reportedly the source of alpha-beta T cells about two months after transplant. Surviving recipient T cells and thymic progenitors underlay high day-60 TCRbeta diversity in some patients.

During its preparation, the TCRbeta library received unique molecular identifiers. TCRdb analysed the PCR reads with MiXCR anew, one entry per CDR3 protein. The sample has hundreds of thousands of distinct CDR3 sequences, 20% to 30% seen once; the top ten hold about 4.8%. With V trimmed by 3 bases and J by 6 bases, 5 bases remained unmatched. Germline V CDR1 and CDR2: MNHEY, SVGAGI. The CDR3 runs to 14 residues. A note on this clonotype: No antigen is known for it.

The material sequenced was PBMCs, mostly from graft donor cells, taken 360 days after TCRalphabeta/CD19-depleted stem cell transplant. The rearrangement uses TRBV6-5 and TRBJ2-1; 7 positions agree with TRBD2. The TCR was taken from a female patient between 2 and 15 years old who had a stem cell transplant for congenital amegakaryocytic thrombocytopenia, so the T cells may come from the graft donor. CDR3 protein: CASSYRGDVNEQFF. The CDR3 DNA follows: TGTGCCAGCAGTTATCGGGGGGATGTCAATGAGCAGTTCTTC.